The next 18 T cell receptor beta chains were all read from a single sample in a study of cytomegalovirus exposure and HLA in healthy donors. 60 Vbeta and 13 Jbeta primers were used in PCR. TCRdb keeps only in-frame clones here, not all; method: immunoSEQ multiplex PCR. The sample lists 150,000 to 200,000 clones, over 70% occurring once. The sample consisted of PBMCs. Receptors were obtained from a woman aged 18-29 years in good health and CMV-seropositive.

The CDR3 spells CASSADREVDQPQHF. Written as DNA, the CDR3 is TGTGCCAGCAGTGCAGACAGGGAGGTTGATCAGCCCCAGCATTTT. V is TRBV6-6 and J is TRBJ1-5, with 7 bases lining up with TRBD1. V trimming: 5 bases; J trimming: 5 bases; junction bases outside the gene matches: 9. The CDR3 totals 15 residues. CDR1 is MNHNY and CDR2 is SVGAGI in the germline V gene (reference sequence).

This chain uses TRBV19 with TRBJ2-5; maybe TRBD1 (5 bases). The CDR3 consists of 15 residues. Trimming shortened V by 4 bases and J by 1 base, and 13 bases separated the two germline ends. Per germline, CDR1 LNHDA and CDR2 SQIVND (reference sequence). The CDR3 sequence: CASSRGSEPQETQYF. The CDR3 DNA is TGTGCCAGTAGTAGGGGCAGCGAGCCCCAAGAGACCCAGTACTTC.

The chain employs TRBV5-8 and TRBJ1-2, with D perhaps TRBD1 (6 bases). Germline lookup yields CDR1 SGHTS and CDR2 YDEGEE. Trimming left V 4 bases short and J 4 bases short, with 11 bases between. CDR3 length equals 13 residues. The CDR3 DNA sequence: TGTGCCAGCAGCCCGGACAGACGCTATGGCTACACCTTC. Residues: CASSPDRRYGYTF.

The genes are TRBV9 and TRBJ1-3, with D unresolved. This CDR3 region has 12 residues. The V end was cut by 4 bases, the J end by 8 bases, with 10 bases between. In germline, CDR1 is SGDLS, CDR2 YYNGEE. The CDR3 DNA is TGTGCCAGCAGCCTCGACTTCGACACCATATATTTT. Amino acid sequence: CASSLDFDTIYF.

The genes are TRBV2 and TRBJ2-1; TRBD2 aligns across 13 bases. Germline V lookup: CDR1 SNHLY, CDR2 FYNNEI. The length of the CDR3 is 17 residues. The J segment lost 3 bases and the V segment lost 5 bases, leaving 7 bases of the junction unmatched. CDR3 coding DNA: TGTGCCAGCAGTCACCACGGGACTAGCGGGGACTACAATGAGCAGTTCTTC. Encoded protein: CASSHHGTSGDYNEQFF.

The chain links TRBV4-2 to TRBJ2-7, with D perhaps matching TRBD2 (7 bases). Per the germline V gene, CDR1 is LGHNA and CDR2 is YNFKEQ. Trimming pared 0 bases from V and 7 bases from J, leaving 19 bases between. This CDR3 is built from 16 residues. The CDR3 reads CASSQDTGGRTGEQYF. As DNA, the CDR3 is TGTGCCAGCAGCCAAGACACCGGGGGGCGTACGGGGGAGCAGTACTTC.

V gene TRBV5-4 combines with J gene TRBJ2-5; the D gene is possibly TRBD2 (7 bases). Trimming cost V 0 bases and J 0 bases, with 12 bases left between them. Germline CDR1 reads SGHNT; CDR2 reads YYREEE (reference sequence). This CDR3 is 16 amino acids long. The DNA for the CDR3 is TGTGCCAGCAGCTTGGGCGGGGGCCAGTACCAAGAGACCCAGTACTTC. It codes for CASSLGGGQYQETQYF.

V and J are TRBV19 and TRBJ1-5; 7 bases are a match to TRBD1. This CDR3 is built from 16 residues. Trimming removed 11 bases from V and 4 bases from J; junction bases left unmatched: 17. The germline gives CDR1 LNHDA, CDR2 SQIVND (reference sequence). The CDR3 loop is CASTPWDSKPNQPQHF. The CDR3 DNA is TGTGCCTCCACACCTTGGGACAGTAAACCTAATCAGCCCCAGCATTTT.

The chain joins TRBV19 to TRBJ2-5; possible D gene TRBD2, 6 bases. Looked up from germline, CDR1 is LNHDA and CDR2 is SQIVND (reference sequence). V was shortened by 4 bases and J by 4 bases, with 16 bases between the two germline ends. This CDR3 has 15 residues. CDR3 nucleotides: TGTGCCAGTAGTACCCCCACGGGGGTCGTAGAGACCCAGTACTTC. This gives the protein CASSTPTGVVETQYF.

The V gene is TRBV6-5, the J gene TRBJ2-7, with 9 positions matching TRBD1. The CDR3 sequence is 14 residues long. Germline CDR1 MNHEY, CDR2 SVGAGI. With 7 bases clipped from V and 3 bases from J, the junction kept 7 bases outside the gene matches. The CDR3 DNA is TGTGCCAGCACCACAGGACAGGGGAGCTACGAGCAGTACTTC. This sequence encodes CASTTGQGSYEQYF.

The CDR3 sequence is CASSRWLSGNTIYF. The CDR3 bases are TGTGCCAGCAGTCGATGGCTCTCTGGAAACACCATATATTTT. V is TRBV2 and J is TRBJ1-3; D gene unclear. This CDR3 is built from 14 residues. Germline-derived CDR1 and CDR2 are SNHLY and FYNNEI. Trimming took off 5 bases at V and 0 bases at J, with 8 bases between the two ends.

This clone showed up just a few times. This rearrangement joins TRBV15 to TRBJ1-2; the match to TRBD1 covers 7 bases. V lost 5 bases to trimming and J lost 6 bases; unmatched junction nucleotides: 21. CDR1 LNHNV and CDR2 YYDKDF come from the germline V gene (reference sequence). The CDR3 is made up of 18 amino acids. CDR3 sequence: CATSLDRALAAISDGYTF. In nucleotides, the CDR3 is TGTGCCACCAGCTTAGACAGGGCTCTCGCCGCTATTTCTGATGGCTACACCTTC.

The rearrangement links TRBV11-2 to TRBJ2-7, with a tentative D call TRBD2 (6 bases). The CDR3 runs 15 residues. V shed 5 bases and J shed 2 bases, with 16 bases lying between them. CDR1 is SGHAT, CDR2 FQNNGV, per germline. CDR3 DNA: TGTGCCAGCAGCCCCATAGGCGGGGACCCCTACGAGCAGTACTTC. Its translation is CASSPIGGDPYEQYF.

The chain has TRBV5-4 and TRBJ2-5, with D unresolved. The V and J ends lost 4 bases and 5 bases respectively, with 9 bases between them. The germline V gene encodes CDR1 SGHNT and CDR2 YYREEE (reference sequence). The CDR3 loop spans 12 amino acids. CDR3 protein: CASSREWETQYF. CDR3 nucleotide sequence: TGTGCCAGCAGCCGAGAGTGGGAGACCCAGTACTTC.

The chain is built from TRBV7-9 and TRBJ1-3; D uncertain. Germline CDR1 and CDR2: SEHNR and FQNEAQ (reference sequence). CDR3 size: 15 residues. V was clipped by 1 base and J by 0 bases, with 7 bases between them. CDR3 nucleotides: TGTGCCAGCAGCTTAGTCTCGTACTCTGGAAACACCATATATTTT. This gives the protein CASSLVSYSGNTIYF.

DNA of the CDR3: TGCGCCAGCAGCTCCCGGGATGGAGGTGAGCAGTTCTTC. Amino acids: CASSSRDGGEQFF. The J gene is TRBJ2-1, the V gene TRBV5-1; possibly TRBD2 for D (5 bases). Trimming pared 3 bases from V and 9 bases from J, leaving 13 bases between. The germline gives CDR1 SGHRS, CDR2 YFSETQ. There are 13 residues in the CDR3.

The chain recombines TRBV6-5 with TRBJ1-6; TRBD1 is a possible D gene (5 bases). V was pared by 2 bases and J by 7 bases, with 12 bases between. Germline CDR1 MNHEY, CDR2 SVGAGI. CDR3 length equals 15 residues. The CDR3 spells CASSYGAFPNSPLHF. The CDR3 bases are TGTGCCAGCAGTTACGGGGCCTTCCCCAATTCACCCCTCCACTTT.

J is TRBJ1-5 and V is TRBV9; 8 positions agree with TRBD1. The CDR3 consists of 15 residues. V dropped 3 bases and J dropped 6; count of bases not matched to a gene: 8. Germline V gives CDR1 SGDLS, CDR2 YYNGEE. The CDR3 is CASSESGGAAQPQHF. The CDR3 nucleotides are TGTGCCAGCAGCGAATCAGGGGGCGCAGCTCAGCCCCAGCATTTT.